The clone carrying this T cell receptor (beta chain) is a singleton in its sample. The junction departs from the called germline gene at one end, perhaps through a read error. Input was about 2 ug genomic DNA, or all available if less. The primer mix had 60 V beta and 13 J beta primers. Sequencing used immunoSEQ multiplex PCR; TCRdb keeps in-frame clones, though not all of them. There are approximately 82,000 clones in the sample; roughly 90% occur only once, and under 4% lies in the top ten. CDR3 length equals 14 residues. Per the germline V gene, CDR1 is MNHEY and CDR2 is SMNVEV (reference sequence). These data are taken from a study of glioma-infiltrating T cells after dendritic cell vaccination. Study-level information: Dendritic cells derived from monocytes and pulsed with autologous tumor lysate formed the vaccine. Dendritic cell vaccine was injected intradermally three times, biweekly.

Sample: blood, taken before dendritic cell vaccination. The origin of this receptor is a human donor with glioblastoma. The chain joins TRBV27 to TRBJ1-2; tentative D call: TRBD1 (5 bases). The CDR3 sequence: CASSFGGVNDGYTF. CDR3 sequence (DNA): TGTGCCAGCAGTTTTGGAGGGGTTAACGATGGCTACACCTTC.